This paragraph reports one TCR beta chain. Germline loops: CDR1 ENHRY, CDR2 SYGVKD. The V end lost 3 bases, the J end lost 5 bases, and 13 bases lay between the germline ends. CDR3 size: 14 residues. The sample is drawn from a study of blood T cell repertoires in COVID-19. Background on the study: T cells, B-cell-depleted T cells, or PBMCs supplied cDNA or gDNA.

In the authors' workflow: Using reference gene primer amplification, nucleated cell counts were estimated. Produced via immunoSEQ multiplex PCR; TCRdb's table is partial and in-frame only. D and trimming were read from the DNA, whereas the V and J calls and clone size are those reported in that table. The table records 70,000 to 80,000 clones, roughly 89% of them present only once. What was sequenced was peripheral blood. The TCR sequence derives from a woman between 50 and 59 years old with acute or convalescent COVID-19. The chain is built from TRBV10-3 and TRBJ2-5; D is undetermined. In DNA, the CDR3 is TGTGCCATCAGTGAATCAGGCAGTCGGGAGACCCAGTACTTC. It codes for CAISESGSRETQYF.